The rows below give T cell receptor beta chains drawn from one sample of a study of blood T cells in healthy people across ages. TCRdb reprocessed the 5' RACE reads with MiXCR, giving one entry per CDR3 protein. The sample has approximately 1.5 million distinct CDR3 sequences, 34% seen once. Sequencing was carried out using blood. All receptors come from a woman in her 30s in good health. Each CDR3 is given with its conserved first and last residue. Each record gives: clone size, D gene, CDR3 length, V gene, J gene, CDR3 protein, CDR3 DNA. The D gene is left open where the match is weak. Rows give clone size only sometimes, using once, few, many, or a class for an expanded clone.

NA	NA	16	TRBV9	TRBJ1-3	CASSPGAASSGNTIYF	TGTGCCAGCAGCCCAGGGGCAGCCAGCTCTGGAAACACCATATATTTT
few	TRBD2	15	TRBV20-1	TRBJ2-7	CSAPPWASGTYEQYF	TGCAGTGCTCCACCCTGGGCTAGCGGAACCTACGAGCAGTACTTC
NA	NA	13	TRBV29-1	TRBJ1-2	CSVASRGGYGYTF	TGCAGCGTTGCGAGCAGGGGTGGCTATGGCTACACCTTC
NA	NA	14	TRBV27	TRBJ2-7	CASSLRQDTYEQYF	TGTGCCAGCAGTTTAAGACAGGATACCTACGAGCAGTACTTC
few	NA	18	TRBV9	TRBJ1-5	CASSALDRARGFGQPQHF	TGTGCCAGCAGCGCACTCGACCGGGCCCGGGGGTTCGGTCAGCCCCAGCATTTT
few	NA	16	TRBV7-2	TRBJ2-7	CASSLRWTGRLYEQYF	TGTGCCAGCAGCCTCCGTTGGACCGGGCGTTTATACGAGCAGTACTTC
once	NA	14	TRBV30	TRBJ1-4	CAWSEGGLDEKLFF	TGTGCCTGGAGCGAAGGAGGGCTGGATGAAAAACTGTTTTTT
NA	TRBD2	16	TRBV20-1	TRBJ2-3	CSARVGTSGAADTQYF	TGCAGTGCTAGAGTCGGGACTAGCGGGGCCGCAGATACGCAGTATTTT
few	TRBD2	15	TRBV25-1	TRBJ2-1	CASRLAGGEHNEQFF	TGTGCCAGCAGACTAGCGGGGGGCGAACACAATGAGCAGTTCTTC
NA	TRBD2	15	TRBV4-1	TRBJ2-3	CASSPLAGVRDTQYF	TGCGCCAGCAGCCCACTAGCGGGAGTAAGGGATACGCAGTATTTT
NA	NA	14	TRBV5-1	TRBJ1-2	CASSMIPGKQGYTF	TGCGCCAGCAGCATGATCCCAGGGAAGCAAGGCTACACCTTC
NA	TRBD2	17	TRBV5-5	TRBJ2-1	CASSPGLAGGPYNEQFF	TGTGCCAGCAGCCCGGGGCTAGCGGGAGGGCCCTACAATGAGCAGTTCTTC
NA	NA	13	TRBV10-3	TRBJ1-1	CATNQAADTEAFF	TGTGCCACCAATCAAGCCGCGGACACTGAAGCTTTCTTT
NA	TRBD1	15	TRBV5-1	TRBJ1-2	CASSIDRVSNYGYTF	TGCGCCAGCAGCATTGACAGGGTGAGCAACTATGGCTACACCTTC
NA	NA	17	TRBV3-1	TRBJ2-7	CASSLGGGGPPTREQYF	TGTGCCAGCAGCCTTGGAGGGGGGGGCCCTCCCACCAGAGAGCAGTACTTC
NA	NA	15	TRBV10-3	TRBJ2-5	CAISESASYQETQYF	TGTGCCATCAGTGAGTCCGCCTCTTACCAAGAGACCCAGTACTTC
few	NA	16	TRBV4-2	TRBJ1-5	CASSQNGQSLNQPQHF	TGTGCCAGCAGCCAGAACGGACAGTCCCTCAATCAGCCCCAGCATTTT
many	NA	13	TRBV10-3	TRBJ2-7	CAISESSVYEQYF	TGTGCCATCAGTGAGTCGTCGGTCTACGAGCAGTACTTC
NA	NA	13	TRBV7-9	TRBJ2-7	CASSLSRVNEQYF	TGTGCCAGCAGCTTAAGCAGGGTAAACGAGCAGTACTTC
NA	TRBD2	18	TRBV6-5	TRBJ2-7	CASSYPSGRASDLYEQYF	TGTGCCAGCAGTTACCCTAGCGGGAGGGCCTCAGACCTCTACGAGCAGTACTTC
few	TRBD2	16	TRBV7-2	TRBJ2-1	CASSILAGEGDNEQFF	TGTGCCAGCAGCATCCTAGCGGGAGAAGGGGACAATGAGCAGTTCTTC
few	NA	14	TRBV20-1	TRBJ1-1	CSARIRGWNTEAFF	TGCAGTGCTAGGATTCGGGGTTGGAACACTGAAGCTTTCTTT
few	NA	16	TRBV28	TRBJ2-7	CASSLASRDNSYEQYF	TGTGCCAGCAGTTTAGCCAGTCGGGACAACTCCTACGAGCAGTACTTC
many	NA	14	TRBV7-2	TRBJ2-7	CASLGRPGTYEQYF	TGTGCCAGCCTAGGGCGGCCGGGTACCTACGAGCAGTACTTC
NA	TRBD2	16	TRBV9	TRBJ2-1	CASSPRGGLAGVEQFF	TGTGCCAGCAGCCCCCGGGGGGGGCTAGCGGGGGTTGAGCAGTTCTTC
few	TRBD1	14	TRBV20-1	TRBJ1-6	CSANKQGRTSPLHF	TGCAGTGCTAACAAACAGGGGCGGACTTCACCCCTCCACTTT
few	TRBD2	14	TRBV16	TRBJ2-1	CASQGLAGANEQFF	TGTGCCAGCCAAGGACTAGCGGGGGCGAATGAGCAGTTCTTC
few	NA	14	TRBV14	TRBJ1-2	CASSQDPGNYGYTF	TGTGCCAGCAGCCAAGATCCCGGGAACTATGGCTACACCTTC
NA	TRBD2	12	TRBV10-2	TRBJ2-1	CASTGLADKQFF	TGCGCCAGCACCGGACTAGCAGATAAGCAGTTCTTC
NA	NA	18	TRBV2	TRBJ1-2	CASIQLGLGPSGTYGYTF	TGTGCCAGCATCCAGTTGGGCCTGGGACCATCCGGAACCTATGGCTACACCTTC
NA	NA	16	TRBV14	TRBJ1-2	CASSPPNPQGGNGYTF	TGTGCCAGCAGCCCACCAAACCCCCAGGGTGGAAATGGCTACACCTTC
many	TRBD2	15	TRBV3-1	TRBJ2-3	CASSRLAGGRDTQYF	TGCGCCAGCAGCCGACTAGCGGGGGGGCGAGATACGCAGTATTTT
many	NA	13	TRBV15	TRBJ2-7	CATSGVTSYEQYF	TGTGCCACCAGCGGGGTTACCTCCTACGAGCAGTACTTC
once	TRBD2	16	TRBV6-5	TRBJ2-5	CASSYSGTTSNNEQYF	TGTGCCAGCAGTTACTCGGGGACTACCTCTAATAATGAGCAGTACTTC
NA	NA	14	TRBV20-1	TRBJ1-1	CSAKYRDWGTEAFF	TGCAGTGCTAAATACAGGGATTGGGGCACTGAAGCTTTCTTT
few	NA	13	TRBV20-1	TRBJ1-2	CSASPRGGYGYTF	TGCAGTGCTAGCCCCAGGGGCGGCTATGGCTACACCTTC
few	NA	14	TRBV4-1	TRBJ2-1	CASSQEYAYNEQFF	TGCGCCAGCAGCCAAGAGTATGCCTACAATGAGCAGTTCTTC
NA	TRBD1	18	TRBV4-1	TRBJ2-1	CASSQRPGQGARYNEQFF	TGCGCCAGCAGCCAGCGACCGGGACAGGGGGCGCGGTACAATGAGCAGTTCTTC
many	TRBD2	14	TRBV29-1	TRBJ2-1	CSVELAGVRNEQFF	TGCAGCGTTGAACTAGCGGGAGTGCGAAATGAGCAGTTCTTC
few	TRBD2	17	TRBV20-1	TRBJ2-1	CSARDRRLAGGRDEQFF	TGCAGTGCTAGAGATCGCCGACTAGCGGGAGGGAGGGATGAGCAGTTCTTC
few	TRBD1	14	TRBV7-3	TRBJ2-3	CASSAQGATDTQYF	TGTGCCAGCAGCGCCCAGGGGGCAACAGATACGCAGTATTTT
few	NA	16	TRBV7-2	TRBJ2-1	CASSLGDGRTYNEQFF	TGTGCCAGCAGCTTAGGTGACGGGAGAACCTACAATGAGCAGTTCTTC
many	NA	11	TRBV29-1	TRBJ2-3	CSVRPTDTQYF	TGCAGCGTGAGACCCACAGATACGCAGTATTTT
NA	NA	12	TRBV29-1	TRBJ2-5	CSVEWGRGTQYF	TGCAGCGTCGAGTGGGGGAGAGGGACCCAGTACTTC
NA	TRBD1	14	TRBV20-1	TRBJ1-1	CSAISRTGNTEAFF	TGCAGTGCTATCTCAAGGACAGGGAACACTGAAGCTTTCTTT
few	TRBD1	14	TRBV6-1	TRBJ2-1	CASSGNRGRSRQFF	TGTGCCAGCAGTGGCAACAGGGGGCGAAGTCGGCAGTTCTTC
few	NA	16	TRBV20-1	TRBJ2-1	CSASRARGLSYNEQFF	TGCAGTGCTAGTAGGGCTCGGGGGCTCTCCTACAATGAGCAGTTCTTC
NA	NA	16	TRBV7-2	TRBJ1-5	CASSLDPLSQHQPQHF	TGTGCCAGCAGCTTAGATCCATTATCCCAACACCAGCCCCAGCATTTT
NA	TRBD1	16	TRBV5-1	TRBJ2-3	CASSSRPGQGSDTQYF	TGCGCCAGCAGCTCCCGCCCGGGACAGGGGTCAGATACGCAGTATTTT
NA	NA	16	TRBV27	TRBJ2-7	CASSLGLGATVYEQYF	TGTGCCAGCAGTTTAGGGTTAGGGGCCACCGTCTACGAGCAGTACTTC
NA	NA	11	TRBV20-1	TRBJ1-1	CSAKKGAEAFF	TGCAGTGCAAAGAAGGGGGCTGAAGCTTTCTTT
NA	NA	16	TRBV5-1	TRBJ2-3	CASSLVVSTIGDTRYF	TGCGCCAGCAGCTTGGTAGTCTCGACAATCGGGGATACGCGGTATTTT
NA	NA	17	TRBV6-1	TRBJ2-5	CASRPLSRQPLRETQYF	TGTGCCAGCAGACCCCTAAGCAGACAGCCCCTCCGGGAGACCCAGTACTTC
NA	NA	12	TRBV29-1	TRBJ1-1	CSVVVGFAEAFF	TGCAGCGTTGTCGTAGGGTTTGCTGAAGCTTTCTTT
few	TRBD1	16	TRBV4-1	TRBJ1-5	CASSQEGRQGTQPQHF	TGCGCCAGCAGCCAAGAGGGGAGACAGGGTACTCAGCCCCAGCATTTT
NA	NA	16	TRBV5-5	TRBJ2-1	CASSTIGTGIYNEQFF	TGTGCCAGCAGCACTATTGGGACTGGAATATACAATGAGCAGTTCTTC
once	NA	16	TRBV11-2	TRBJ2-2	CASSPGGSGWTGELFF	TGTGCCAGCAGCCCTGGGGGATCGGGGTGGACCGGGGAGCTGTTTTTT